These T cell receptor beta chains were read from a single sample in a study of blood T cells in healthy people across ages. TCRdb reprocessed the 5' RACE reads via MiXCR and lists one record per CDR3 protein. The table includes 700,000 to 850,000 distinct CDR3 sequences, under 40% detected once. The sequenced sample consisted of blood. Source of these receptors: a young man in good health. Both conserved end residues are part of each CDR3. A D gene is named only where the DNA matches it firmly. Clone size, where shown, is once, few, many, or a class for clones that have expanded.

clone size: -; V gene: TRBV10-3; D gene: -; J gene: TRBJ2-5; CDR3 DNA: TGTGCCATCAGTGAGGCTTCAGGAAACCAAGAGACCCAGTACTTC; CDR3 protein: CAISEASGNQETQYF
clone size: few; V gene: TRBV7-2; D gene: -; J gene: TRBJ1-6; CDR3 DNA: TGTGCCAGCAACGTGGGTACCTATAATTCACCCCTCCACTTT; CDR3 protein: CASNVGTYNSPLHF
clone size: few; V gene: TRBV20-1; D gene: -; J gene: TRBJ2-3; CDR3 DNA: TGCAGTGCTCCCGGACCCAGGAACTATCCCAGCACAGATACGCAGTATTTT; CDR3 protein: CSAPGPRNYPSTDTQYF
clone size: many; V gene: TRBV7-2; D gene: TRBD2; J gene: TRBJ2-7; CDR3 DNA: TGTGCCAGCAGCCTAGGACTAGAAGACGAGCAGTACTTC; CDR3 protein: CASSLGLEDEQYF
clone size: -; V gene: TRBV12-3/TRBV12-4; D gene: -; J gene: TRBJ2-4; CDR3 DNA: TGTGCCAGCAGTCCTCAGGGGACCCTGGAGAACATTCAGTACTTC; CDR3 protein: CASSPQGTLENIQYF
clone size: -; V gene: TRBV5-6; D gene: -; J gene: TRBJ2-7; CDR3 DNA: TGTGCCAGCAGCTTTGGTCTCAACTACGAGCAGTACTTC; CDR3 protein: CASSFGLNYEQYF
clone size: -; V gene: TRBV7-2; D gene: TRBD1; J gene: TRBJ1-4; CDR3 DNA: TGTGCCAGCAGCCCCCCCCCCGGGACAGGGCCTTCGAATGAAAAACTGTTTTTT; CDR3 protein: CASSPPPGTGPSNEKLFF
clone size: -; V gene: TRBV12-3/TRBV12-4; D gene: TRBD1; J gene: TRBJ1-5; CDR3 DNA: TGTGCCAGCAGTTTAGAACGGACAGGGCAGCCCCAGCATTTT; CDR3 protein: CASSLERTGQPQHF
clone size: few; V gene: TRBV5-6; D gene: -; J gene: TRBJ2-4; CDR3 DNA: TGTGCCAGCAGCTTAGGCGCGAACATTCAGTACTTC; CDR3 protein: CASSLGANIQYF
clone size: few; V gene: TRBV7-2; D gene: TRBD1; J gene: TRBJ2-1; CDR3 DNA: TGTGCCAGCAGCTCCTCCGGGACAGGGATTGGTGAGCAGTTCTTC; CDR3 protein: CASSSSGTGIGEQFF
clone size: -; V gene: TRBV12-3/TRBV12-4; D gene: TRBD1; J gene: TRBJ2-1; CDR3 DNA: TGTGCCAGCAGGGCCGGGACAGGGACCTACAATGAGCAGTTCTTC; CDR3 protein: CASRAGTGTYNEQFF
clone size: few; V gene: TRBV7-2; D gene: TRBD1; J gene: TRBJ2-3; CDR3 DNA: TGTGCCAGCAGCTGGCCTGGGACAGGGGAAGGAAATACGCAGTATTTT; CDR3 protein: CASSWPGTGEGNTQYF
clone size: few; V gene: TRBV7-6; D gene: -; J gene: TRBJ1-1; CDR3 DNA: TGTGCCAGCACCCCGGGGGGGAGCACTGAAGCTTTCTTT; CDR3 protein: CASTPGGSTEAFF
clone size: many; V gene: TRBV20-1; D gene: -; J gene: TRBJ2-5; CDR3 DNA: TGCAGTGCTAGAGAACGGCCGTCGGAGACCCAGTACTTC; CDR3 protein: CSARERPSETQYF
clone size: -; V gene: TRBV20-1; D gene: -; J gene: TRBJ1-2; CDR3 DNA: TGCAGTGCTAACTACGGTGGTGGCTACACCTTC; CDR3 protein: CSANYGGGYTF
clone size: many; V gene: TRBV3-1; D gene: -; J gene: TRBJ1-6; CDR3 DNA: TGTGCCAGCAGTCTCCCCGGGACAATGGGCACCCTCCACTTT; CDR3 protein: CASSLPGTMGTLHF
clone size: few; V gene: TRBV5-6; D gene: -; J gene: TRBJ2-2; CDR3 DNA: TGTGCCAGCAGCTTGGATGGTGGCGGGGAGCTGTTTTTT; CDR3 protein: CASSLDGGGELFF
clone size: -; V gene: TRBV19; D gene: -; J gene: TRBJ2-7; CDR3 DNA: TGTGCCAGTAGTATGAATTCCTACGAGCAGTACTTC; CDR3 protein: CASSMNSYEQYF
clone size: few; V gene: TRBV28; D gene: -; J gene: TRBJ1-2; CDR3 DNA: TGTGCCAGCAGGGGTGGCGGGAATTTATACTATGGCTACACCTTC; CDR3 protein: CASRGGGNLYYGYTF
clone size: many; V gene: TRBV2; D gene: -; J gene: TRBJ1-2; CDR3 DNA: TGTGCCAGCAGCTCACAGGGTACCTATGGCTACACCTTC; CDR3 protein: CASSSQGTYGYTF
clone size: many; V gene: TRBV6-2/TRBV6-3; D gene: -; J gene: TRBJ2-7; CDR3 DNA: TGTGCCAGCAGCTACATGGGAAGCGAGCAGTACTTC; CDR3 protein: CASSYMGSEQYF
clone size: -; V gene: TRBV12-3/TRBV12-4; D gene: TRBD2; J gene: TRBJ2-5; CDR3 DNA: TGTGCCAGCAGTTTACAGCGGGGGGGCGGGAGTGAGCAGTACTTC; CDR3 protein: CASSLQRGGGSEQYF
clone size: many; V gene: TRBV9; D gene: -; J gene: TRBJ1-2; CDR3 DNA: TGTGCCAGCAGCGCCGGGGACCTTAACTATGGCTACACCTTC; CDR3 protein: CASSAGDLNYGYTF
clone size: -; V gene: TRBV4-2; D gene: -; J gene: TRBJ2-7; CDR3 DNA: TGTGCCAGCAGCCAAGAGATAGGAGCCTACGAGCAGTACTTC; CDR3 protein: CASSQEIGAYEQYF
clone size: -; V gene: TRBV12-3/TRBV12-4; D gene: -; J gene: TRBJ1-2; CDR3 DNA: TGTGCCAGCAGCCACGCAAGAACTAACCATGGCTACACCTTC; CDR3 protein: CASSHARTNHGYTF
clone size: -; V gene: TRBV12-3/TRBV12-4; D gene: TRBD1; J gene: TRBJ2-2; CDR3 DNA: TGTGCCAGCAGTTCCGTCGTCACAGGGGGGTCCGGGGAGCTGTTTTTT; CDR3 protein: CASSSVVTGGSGELFF
clone size: few; V gene: TRBV7-2; D gene: -; J gene: TRBJ2-5; CDR3 DNA: TGTGCCAGCAGCCCCGGGACATTCAGGGAGACCCAGTACTTC; CDR3 protein: CASSPGTFRETQYF
clone size: -; V gene: TRBV12-5; D gene: TRBD1; J gene: TRBJ1-2; CDR3 DNA: TGTGCTAGTGGCCCTGAAGGGACAGGAGGAGGCTACACCTTC; CDR3 protein: CASGPEGTGGGYTF
clone size: -; V gene: TRBV9; D gene: -; J gene: TRBJ2-1; CDR3 DNA: TGTGCCAGCTCCGGCCCCACTAGCCGATTCTACAATGAGCAGTTCTTC; CDR3 protein: CASSGPTSRFYNEQFF
clone size: -; V gene: TRBV12-3/TRBV12-4; D gene: TRBD1; J gene: TRBJ2-7; CDR3 DNA: TGTGCCAGCAGCCGATTCGGGACAGGTTACAATGAGCAGTACTTC; CDR3 protein: CASSRFGTGYNEQYF
clone size: -; V gene: TRBV12-3/TRBV12-4; D gene: -; J gene: TRBJ2-3; CDR3 DNA: TGTGCCAGCAGTTTTCCCCCCCGGCCAGGGGGCACAGATACGCAGTATTTT; CDR3 protein: CASSFPPRPGGTDTQYF
clone size: -; V gene: TRBV4-1; D gene: TRBD2; J gene: TRBJ2-1; CDR3 DNA: TGCGCCAGCAGCCAAGTAGAGCGGGGGGGCGATGAGCAGTTCTTC; CDR3 protein: CASSQVERGGDEQFF
clone size: many; V gene: TRBV20-1; D gene: TRBD2; J gene: TRBJ2-3; CDR3 DNA: TGCAGTGCTAGAGCTCTAGCGGGGGGTAGCACAGATACGCAGTATTTT; CDR3 protein: CSARALAGGSTDTQYF
clone size: few; V gene: TRBV7-2; D gene: -; J gene: TRBJ2-3; CDR3 DNA: TGTGCCAGCAGCTTACAAGCGGGCCTCACAGATACGCAGTATTTT; CDR3 protein: CASSLQAGLTDTQYF
clone size: -; V gene: TRBV20-1; D gene: -; J gene: TRBJ1-4; CDR3 DNA: TGCAGTGCTAGGCCCCGACAGTCTTGGGGGGAAAAACTGTTTTTT; CDR3 protein: CSARPRQSWGEKLFF
clone size: -; V gene: TRBV6-6; D gene: -; J gene: TRBJ1-1; CDR3 DNA: TGTGCCGGCAGTTACTCGACGGGAGAAGCTTTCTTT; CDR3 protein: CAGSYSTGEAFF
clone size: few; V gene: TRBV10-3; D gene: -; J gene: TRBJ1-2; CDR3 DNA: TGTGCCATCAGTGAGTCACTCAGTGATAACTATGGCTACACCTTC; CDR3 protein: CAISESLSDNYGYTF
clone size: -; V gene: TRBV7-6; D gene: -; J gene: TRBJ2-3; CDR3 DNA: TGTGCCAGCAGCCCAAGGGCTAGCGTTTCAGATACGCAGTATTTT; CDR3 protein: CASSPRASVSDTQYF
clone size: few; V gene: TRBV5-5; D gene: TRBD1; J gene: TRBJ2-1; CDR3 DNA: TGTGCCAGCAGCTTTTACAGGGGACACAATGAGCAGTTCTTC; CDR3 protein: CASSFYRGHNEQFF
clone size: -; V gene: TRBV3-1; D gene: TRBD2; J gene: TRBJ2-1; CDR3 DNA: TGTGCCAGCAGCCAAGTTCTACTAGCGGGGGTCTACAATGAGCAGTTCTTC; CDR3 protein: CASSQVLLAGVYNEQFF
clone size: few; V gene: TRBV7-2; D gene: -; J gene: TRBJ2-1; CDR3 DNA: TGTGCCAGCAATATACAGGAAAGCTCCTACAATGAGCAGTTCTTC; CDR3 protein: CASNIQESSYNEQFF
clone size: few; V gene: TRBV20-1; D gene: -; J gene: TRBJ1-2; CDR3 DNA: TGCAGTGCGAGCTTAGGAAGACAGTGGGGTGGCTACACCTTC; CDR3 protein: CSASLGRQWGGYTF
clone size: -; V gene: TRBV6-5; D gene: -; J gene: TRBJ1-6; CDR3 DNA: TGTGCCAGCAGTTACTCCGTTAGTGGGGATAGTTCACCCCTCCACTTT; CDR3 protein: CASSYSVSGDSSPLHF
clone size: many; V gene: TRBV29-1; D gene: -; J gene: TRBJ2-3; CDR3 DNA: TGCAGCGTTGATCTGGGGGCGACCACAGATACGCAGTATTTT; CDR3 protein: CSVDLGATTDTQYF
clone size: -; V gene: TRBV20-1; D gene: -; J gene: TRBJ2-7; CDR3 DNA: TGCAGTGCTAGAGACGGGGGACGGAGAAGCTACGAGCAGTACTTC; CDR3 protein: CSARDGGRRSYEQYF
clone size: -; V gene: TRBV4-2; D gene: -; J gene: TRBJ2-7; CDR3 DNA: TGTGCCAGCAGCCAAGATCTTCTCTCCAGGGAGCTAACCTACGAGCAGTACTTC; CDR3 protein: CASSQDLLSRELTYEQYF
clone size: -; V gene: TRBV5-1; D gene: TRBD2; J gene: TRBJ2-7; CDR3 DNA: TGCGCCAGCAGCTCAACTAGCGGGGGGGACTACGAGCAGTACTTC; CDR3 protein: CASSSTSGGDYEQYF
clone size: once; V gene: TRBV5-1; D gene: -; J gene: TRBJ2-2; CDR3 DNA: TGCGCCAGCAGCTTATGGGATGCGAACACCGGGGAGCTGTTTTTT; CDR3 protein: CASSLWDANTGELFF
clone size: few; V gene: TRBV29-1; D gene: -; J gene: TRBJ1-2; CDR3 DNA: TGCAGCGTTGTCACCCAGGGGAGCTACACCTTC; CDR3 protein: CSVVTQGSYTF
clone size: few; V gene: TRBV5-1; D gene: -; J gene: TRBJ1-1; CDR3 DNA: TGCGCCAGCAGCTTGGCAGGCCCCACTGAAGCTTTCTTT; CDR3 protein: CASSLAGPTEAFF
clone size: -; V gene: TRBV14; D gene: -; J gene: TRBJ2-3; CDR3 DNA: TGTGCCAGCAGCCGAAGGCAGAAAGATACGCAGTATTTT; CDR3 protein: CASSRRQKDTQYF
clone size: few; V gene: TRBV5-6; D gene: -; J gene: TRBJ1-5; CDR3 DNA: TGTGCCAGCAGCATCTCCAGGGGAAATCAGCCCCAGCATTTT; CDR3 protein: CASSISRGNQPQHF
clone size: -; V gene: TRBV29-1; D gene: -; J gene: TRBJ1-1; CDR3 DNA: TGCAGCGTCCAAACGGCTCTGAACACTGAAGCTTTCTTT; CDR3 protein: CSVQTALNTEAFF
clone size: -; V gene: TRBV9; D gene: -; J gene: TRBJ2-3; CDR3 DNA: TGTGCCAGCAGCACCATTCCCCTCCCGGGACACCGCACAGATACGCAGTATTTT; CDR3 protein: CASSTIPLPGHRTDTQYF
clone size: -; V gene: TRBV12-3/TRBV12-4; D gene: TRBD1; J gene: TRBJ2-1; CDR3 DNA: TGTGCCAGCAGTGCGCCACAGGGGGCGTTCGGCAATGAGCAGTTCTTC; CDR3 protein: CASSAPQGAFGNEQFF